One sample yielded the 21 T cell receptor beta chains listed below, sequenced in a study of T cells after somatic rescue of genetic block. TCRdb's copy holds only in-frame clones and misses some; the assay was immunoSEQ multiplex PCR. The data hold approximately 88,000 clones, with 70% to 90% observed a single time. Sequencing was carried out using peripheral blood mononuclear cells (PBMCs). The receptors were gathered from a woman aged 18-29 years.

V gene TRBV29-1 combines with J gene TRBJ1-5, with D possibly being TRBD1 (5 bases). Looked up from germline, CDR1 is SQVTM and CDR2 is ANQGSEA. The CDR3 loop spans 15 amino acids. Trimming cost V 5 bases and J 2 bases, with 16 bases left between them. The CDR3 loop is CSVRETGGGNQPQHF. The CDR3, as DNA: TGCAGCGTTAGAGAGACGGGGGGAGGCAATCAGCCCCAGCATTTT.

The V gene is TRBV2, the J gene TRBJ2-2; D is unresolved. This CDR3 spans 14 amino acids. CDR1 and CDR2 from the germline V gene are SNHLY and FYNNEI. Trimming cost V 9 bases and J 0 bases, with 11 bases left between them. This CDR3 is CASWADANTGELFF. The CDR3, as DNA: TGTGCCAGTTGGGCCGACGCGAACACCGGGGAGCTGTTTTTT.

In its sample, this clone was seen once. V gene TRBV6-1 combines with J gene TRBJ2-5, with TRBD1 matching 9 bases. CDR3 length: 13 residues. The germline V gene has CDR1 MNHNS and CDR2 SASEGT. The junction had 2 bases not matched to a gene; V was cut back by 3 bases and J by 6 bases. The CDR3 bases are TGTGCCAGCAGTGATGGACAGGGGCAGACCCAGTACTTC. This codes for CASSDGQGQTQYF.

The chain links TRBV6-6 to TRBJ2-7, with D unclear. Germline CDR1 is MNHNY and CDR2 is SVGAGI (reference sequence). The CDR3 loop spans 15 amino acids. V was pared by 5 bases and J by 5 bases, with 19 bases between. The CDR3 here is CASSGTTLLPNEQYF. Written as DNA, the CDR3 is TGTGCCAGCAGTGGAACGACGCTTTTACCCAACGAGCAGTACTTC.

This chain connects TRBV9 to TRBJ2-3, with 14 bases that match TRBD2. Germline CDR1 reads SGDLS; CDR2 reads YYNGEE. V gave up 4 bases and J gave up 6 bases; unmatched junction bases: 7. The CDR3 covers 16 residues. The CDR3 bases are TGTGCCAGCAGCTTGGGGACTAGCGGGAGTATGGATACGCAGTATTTT. Translating gives CASSLGTSGSMDTQYF.

The chain recombines TRBV4-1 with TRBJ1-5; TRBD1 is a possible D gene (5 bases). This CDR3 region has 15 residues. The germline V gene encodes CDR1 MGHRA and CDR2 YSYEKL. V lost 0 bases and J lost 5, with 11 bases in between. The CDR3 region has the DNA TGCGCCAGCAGCCAAGAAGAGGACAACCATCAGCCCCAGCATTTT. Translated, it gives CASSQEEDNHQPQHF.

V and J are TRBV7-2 and TRBJ2-7, with D unresolved. The V end was cut by 5 bases, the J end by 0 bases, with 11 bases between. Germline V CDR1 and CDR2: SGHTA, FQGNSA. The CDR3 totals 14 residues. The CDR3 sequence is CASSPDAHSYEQYF. CDR3 coding DNA: TGTGCCAGCAGCCCGGACGCACACTCCTACGAGCAGTACTTC.

This clone appeared once. V is TRBV28 and J is TRBJ1-1, with D uncertain. CDR3 size: 11 residues. The V gene's germline CDR1 is MDHEN and CDR2 SYDVKM. The CDR3 DNA reads TGTGGTACGCGCGAGGACACTGAAGCTTTCTTT. Encoded protein: CGTREDTEAFF.

The V and J genes are TRBV11-3 and TRBJ2-2; 12 bases line up with TRBD1. The CDR3 sequence is 15 residues long. Per germline, CDR1 SGHNT and CDR2 YENEEA. V lost 5 bases and J lost 7; bases outside the gene matches: 5. CDR3 nucleotides: TGTGCCAGCAGCCAGGGACAGGGGGCTTTCGGGGAGCTGTTTTTT. This gives the protein CASSQGQGAFGELFF.

CDR3 sequence: CASSAGGTARLALYGYTF. The CDR3 region has the DNA TGTGCCAGCAGTGCAGGGGGCACAGCAAGGTTGGCCCTCTATGGCTACACCTTC. The gene calls are TRBV28 and TRBJ1-2; 8 bases are a match to TRBD1. Trimming removed 5 bases from V and 4 bases from J; junction bases left unmatched: 18. Germline assignment: CDR1 MDHEN and CDR2 SYDVKM. CDR3 length: 18 residues.

This clone was counted only a few times. The same CDR3 can be traced to other DNA sequences in this sample. The V call is TRBV5-1, the J call TRBJ1-4; TRBD1 aligns across 9 bases. CDR3 size: 14 residues. Germline assignment: CDR1 SGHRS and CDR2 YFSETQ. V was clipped by 2 bases and J by 5 bases; unmatched bases: 1. CDR3 nucleotide sequence: TGCGCCAGCAGCTTACAGGGGGCCAATGAAAAACTGTTTTTT. Amino acids: CASSLQGANEKLFF.

This chain uses TRBV5-6 with TRBJ1-1; D remains ambiguous. The ends were cut back, 4 bases at V and 2 bases at J, with 9 bases in the middle. CDR1 is SGHDT, CDR2 YYEEEE, per germline. CDR3 length: 13 amino acids. Written as DNA, the CDR3 is TGTGCCAGCAGCCGAACTGGTAACACTGAAGCTTTCTTT. Amino acids: CASSRTGNTEAFF.

The chain uses TRBV27 and TRBJ2-7; D remains ambiguous. This CDR3 spans 12 amino acids. Germline CDR1 MNHEY, CDR2 SMNVEV (reference sequence). V lost 2 bases, J lost 2 bases, and 4 bases lay in between. The CDR3 is CASSLPPYEQYF. CDR3 in DNA: TGTGCCAGCAGTTTACCCCCCTACGAGCAGTACTTC.

The chain recombines TRBV2 with TRBJ2-7, with TRBD2 as a possible D gene (6 bases). Germline assignment: CDR1 SNHLY and CDR2 FYNNEI. V was clipped by 4 bases and J by 13 bases, with 14 bases between them. This CDR3 has 11 residues. The CDR3 nucleotides are TGTGCCAGCAGTGGTTCCGGGACTCTTTACTTC. Its protein product is CASSGSGTLYF.

The chain recombines TRBV6-1 with TRBJ2-7, with 8 bases lining up with TRBD1. The CDR3 has 13 amino acids. In germline, CDR1 is MNHNS, CDR2 SASEGT. Losses at the gene ends were 10 bases for V and 0 bases for J; bases not matched to a gene: 5. The CDR3 DNA follows: TGTGCCATTACCGGGACAGGCTCCTACGAGCAGTACTTC. This gives the protein CAITGTGSYEQYF.

The CDR3 sequence is CASSFRTGGYQETQYF. Written as DNA, the CDR3 is TGTGCCAGCAGTTTCAGGACAGGGGGCTACCAAGAGACCCAGTACTTC. The rearrangement uses TRBV27 and TRBJ2-5; 11 bases align to TRBD1. The CDR3 has 16 amino acids. Germline V lookup: CDR1 MNHEY, CDR2 SMNVEV (reference sequence). V shed 3 bases and J 0 bases; nucleotides not matched to a gene: 3.

This clone appeared once. The chain couples TRBV11-3 to TRBJ2-1; the match to TRBD2 covers 14 bases. V trimming: 5 bases; J trimming: 8 bases; junction bases outside the gene matches: 5. This CDR3 has 15 residues. From germline, CDR1 is SGHNT and CDR2 YENEEA. The CDR3 DNA reads TGTGCCAGCAGCCCCGGGACTAGCGGGAGCCATGAGCAGTTCTTC. Translating gives CASSPGTSGSHEQFF.

The J gene is TRBJ2-1, the V gene TRBV27, with 8 bases identical to TRBD2. Germline values: CDR1 MNHEY, CDR2 SMNVEV (reference sequence). This CDR3 is 15 amino acids long. Trimming at V came to 7 bases and at J to 2 bases, leaving 7 bases not matched to a gene. The CDR3 region is CASMGSGSTYNEQFF. CDR3 bases: TGTGCCAGCATGGGGAGCGGGAGCACCTACAATGAGCAGTTCTTC.

The chain joins TRBV4-3 to TRBJ1-2; D is perhaps TRBD1 (5 bases). CDR3 length: 18 residues. Looked up from germline, CDR1 is LGHNA and CDR2 is YSLEER. V was pared by 1 base and J by 4 bases, with 22 bases between. CDR3 in amino acids: CASSQALGLPGGGYGYTF. DNA of the CDR3: TGCGCCAGCAGCCAAGCCCTCGGACTTCCGGGCGGGGGCTATGGCTACACCTTC.

This clone showed up just once. The chain couples TRBV28 to TRBJ2-7; D assignment may be TRBD1 or TRBD2 (5 bases each). V lost 2 bases and J lost 6, with 17 bases in between. The CDR3 has 15 amino acids. Germline V gene sequence: CDR1 MDHEN, CDR2 SYDVKM. CDR3 DNA sequence: TGTGCCAGCAGTTTAGTCGCAGGGAGCGTGGGCGAGCAGTACTTC. Amino acid sequence: CASSLVAGSVGEQYF.

CDR3: CASLGLAGDEQFF. CDR3 DNA sequence: TGTGCCAGCTTGGGACTAGCGGGAGATGAGCAGTTCTTC. The chain is built from TRBV6-1 and TRBJ2-1, with 14 bases matching TRBD2. Germline V gene data show CDR1 as MNHNS and CDR2 as SASEGT. Germline trimming cut 8 bases from V and 8 bases from J; bases unmatched to any gene: 2. This CDR3 spans 13 amino acids.